The 23 T cell receptor beta chains below all came from one sample that was sequenced in a study of blood T cell repertoires in COVID-19. Assay used: immunoSEQ multiplex PCR; TCRdb lists only in-frame clones, some missing. The data hold fewer than 400,000 clones, with 85% to 90% observed a single time. What was sequenced was peripheral blood. These receptor sequences come from a human donor in a cohort sampled during active COVID-19.

The chain recombines TRBV4-1 with TRBJ2-5, with 11 bases identical to TRBD2. The CDR3 loop spans 15 amino acids. From germline, CDR1 is MGHRA and CDR2 YSYEKL. The V gene end was trimmed by 0 bases and the J gene end by 4 bases; junction bases not matched to a gene: 1. DNA for the CDR3: TGCGCCAGCAGCCAAGATAGCGGGGGGGGAGAGACCCAGTACTTC. Encoded protein: CASSQDSGGGETQYF.

This chain uses TRBV15 with TRBJ2-2, with D possibly being TRBD1 (5 bases). The V end lost 4 bases, the J end lost 0 bases, and 9 bases lay between the germline ends. The CDR3 extends over 15 amino acids. Per germline, CDR1 LNHNV and CDR2 YYDKDF (reference sequence). The chain's CDR3 is CATSTGLPNTGELFF. In DNA form, the CDR3 reads TGTGCCACCAGCACAGGGCTTCCGAACACCGGGGAGCTGTTTTTT.

The V and J genes are TRBV5-1 and TRBJ2-1; 8 bases match TRBD1. CDR3 size: 16 residues. The V segment lost 3 bases and the J segment 3 bases; nucleotides outside the gene matches: 8. Germline CDR1 SGHRS, CDR2 YFSETQ. The CDR3: CASSYDGQGGYNEQFF. CDR3 sequence (DNA): TGCGCCAGCAGCTACGACGGACAGGGAGGCTACAATGAGCAGTTCTTC.

The chain combines TRBV4-1 with TRBJ2-3; weak D call: TRBD2 (6 bases). The CDR3 is 14 amino acids. Germline lookup yields CDR1 MGHRA and CDR2 YSYEKL. V dropped 4 bases and J dropped 3 bases, with 11 bases sitting between them. The CDR3 DNA is TGCGCCAGCAGCCGGAGGGGCGAGACAGATACGCAGTATTTT. Its translation is CASSRRGETDTQYF.

The chain joins TRBV6-5 to TRBJ1-6; D is perhaps TRBD1 (5 bases). Germline CDR1 and CDR2: MNHEY and SVGAGI. V shed 5 bases and J shed 9 bases, with 14 bases lying between them. The CDR3 sequence is 14 residues long. CDR3 sequence (DNA): TGTGCCAGCAGTACAGGCAGGGTGTCTTCACCCCTCCACTTT. Amino acids: CASSTGRVSSPLHF.

The rearrangement links TRBV7-6 to TRBJ1-1; 8 bases align to TRBD1. The CDR3 spans 15 residues. The trim removed 5 bases at V and 0 bases at J, leaving 5 bases unmatched. CDR1 and CDR2 (germline): SGHVS, FNYEAQ. This CDR3 is CASSPRQGLNTEAFF. The CDR3, as DNA: TGTGCCAGCAGCCCAAGACAGGGGCTGAACACTGAAGCTTTCTTT.

The chain employs TRBV7-6 and TRBJ2-2; TRBD1 matches at 10 bases. The V segment lost 2 bases and the J segment 7 bases; nucleotides outside the gene matches: 19. Germline CDR1 is SGHVS and CDR2 is FNYEAQ. The CDR3 loop spans 20 amino acids. The CDR3, as DNA: TGTGCCAGCAGCTTAAGGAGAGAGACCGAGACAGGGGGCTCTCACGGGGAGCTGTTTTTT. Protein product: CASSLRRETETGGSHGELFF.

The chain combines TRBV2 with TRBJ1-4; D unclear. The V end was cut by 7 bases, the J end by 7 bases, with 7 bases between. Germline CDR1 SNHLY, CDR2 FYNNEI. The length of the CDR3 is 11 residues. CDR3: CASTLAEKLFF. The DNA of the CDR3 is TGTGCCAGCACCTTGGCTGAAAAACTGTTTTTT.

Only a few counts were recorded for this clone. This rearrangement joins TRBV7-9 to TRBJ2-2; 7 nucleotides match TRBD2. The germline V gene has CDR1 SEHNR and CDR2 FQNEAQ (reference sequence). The length of the CDR3 is 16 residues. With V trimmed by 1 base and J by 4 bases, 6 bases remained unmatched. The CDR3 loop reads CASSLERGAGTGELFF. CDR3 bases: TGTGCCAGCAGCTTAGAGCGGGGCGCGGGCACCGGGGAGCTGTTTTTT.

The rearrangement links TRBV29-1 to TRBJ1-5, with TRBD1 matching over 7 bases. The V gene end was trimmed by 6 bases and the J gene end by 0 bases; junction bases not matched to a gene: 2. Looked up from germline, CDR1 is SQVTM and CDR2 is ANQGSEA. CDR3 size: 13 residues. In nucleotides, the CDR3 is TGCAGCGTGGGGACAGATAGCAATCAGCCCCAGCATTTT. Encoded protein: CSVGTDSNQPQHF.

J is TRBJ2-5 and V is TRBV5-1, with 7 positions matching TRBD2. Looked up from germline, CDR1 is SGHRS and CDR2 is YFSETQ. The CDR3 is 17 residues long. Trimming removed 0 bases from V and 2 bases from J; junction bases left unmatched: 10. The CDR3 reads CASSLGGGSGAQETQYF. For the CDR3, the DNA is TGCGCCAGCAGCTTGGGGGGCGGGAGTGGGGCACAAGAGACCCAGTACTTC. The whole variable domain, remainder taken from reference TRBV5-1 and TRBJ2-5, is KAGVTQTPRYLIKTRGQQVTLSCSPISGHRSVSWYQQTPGQGLQFLFEYFSETQRNKGNFPGRFSGRQFSNSRSEMNVSTLELGDSALYLCASSLGGGSGAQETQYFGPGTRLLVL.

The gene calls are TRBV11-2 and TRBJ2-3, with 10 bases aligning to TRBD2. The CDR3 runs 15 residues. Germline CDR1 reads SGHAT; CDR2 reads FQNNGV. Trimming at V came to 6 bases and at J to 1 base, leaving 4 bases not matched to a gene. The CDR3 nucleotides read TGTGCCAGCAGACTAGGGACTAGCGGCACAGATACGCAGTATTTT. As protein: CASRLGTSGTDTQYF.

This clone was detected a few times. This chain uses TRBV25-1 with TRBJ2-7; 8 bases are a match to TRBD2. The CDR3 extends over 15 amino acids. V dropped 2 bases and J dropped 4; count of bases not matched to a gene: 7. The germline V gene has CDR1 MGHDK and CDR2 SYGVNS. The CDR3 DNA reads TGTGCCAGCAGTGAAGGGCGGGGGGCCCTATACGAGCAGTACTTC. This sequence encodes CASSEGRGALYEQYF.

This chain joins TRBV27 and TRBJ1-4; D is uncertain. Trimming stripped 8 bases from V and 3 bases from J, with 10 bases between. CDR3 size: 13 residues. Germline CDR1 and CDR2: MNHEY and SMNVEV (reference sequence). CDR3 sequence: CASSRRANEKLFF. CDR3 sequence (DNA): TGTGCCAGCTCTCGACGGGCTAATGAAAAACTGTTTTTT.

CDR3 sequence reads: CASSQGGVRPLNTEAFF. As DNA, the CDR3 is TGTGCCAGCAGCCAGGGGGGCGTACGGCCCTTGAACACTGAAGCTTTCTTT. The V and J genes are TRBV7-2 and TRBJ1-1; TRBD1 matches at 7 bases. J was trimmed by 0 bases and V by 5 bases; bases with no gene match: 12. Germline V gives CDR1 SGHTA, CDR2 FQGNSA. The CDR3 runs 17 residues.

This clone has only one observation. The chain couples TRBV29-1 to TRBJ2-2; weak D call: TRBD1 (5 bases). The length of the CDR3 is 15 residues. V dropped 2 bases and J dropped 4 bases, with 14 bases sitting between them. Germline CDR1 is SQVTM and CDR2 is ANQGSEA. The CDR3 loop reads CSVELDIVGTGELFF. The CDR3 DNA reads as TGCAGCGTTGAACTGGACATCGTGGGCACCGGGGAGCTGTTTTTT.

This chain connects TRBV6-6 to TRBJ2-1, with TRBD2 identical over 9 bases. The germline gives CDR1 MNHNY, CDR2 SVGAGI (reference sequence). V shed 6 bases and J 8 bases; nucleotides not matched to a gene: 8. The CDR3 contains 14 residues. CDR3 amino acids: CASRFSGSNYEQFF. CDR3 in DNA: TGTGCCAGCAGGTTTAGCGGGAGTAACTATGAGCAGTTCTTC.

This chain uses TRBV29-1 with TRBJ1-5, with D hard to call. The CDR3 is 12 amino acids. V was clipped by 8 bases and J by 0 bases, with 8 bases between them. The germline CDR1 and CDR2 sequences are SQVTM and ANQGSEA. CDR3 protein: CSIQNSNQPQHF. In DNA form, the CDR3 reads TGCAGCATACAGAATAGCAATCAGCCCCAGCATTTT.

This chain uses TRBV6-5 with TRBJ2-2; 11 bases are shared with TRBD2. CDR1 is MNHEY and CDR2 is SVGAGI in the germline V gene. The ends lost 1 base at V and 3 bases at J; junction bases unmatched: 1. The CDR3 has 16 amino acids. The CDR3 bases are TGTGCCAGCAGTTACTTAGCGGGAGGGGACACCGGGGAGCTGTTTTTT. This encodes CASSYLAGGDTGELFF.

The genes are TRBV5-6 and TRBJ1-1; a possible D gene is TRBD1 (5 bases). CDR3 size: 15 residues. V was cut by 3 bases and J by 4 bases, with 16 bases left in between. From germline, CDR1 is SGHDT and CDR2 YYEEEE. The CDR3 coding sequence is TGTGCCAGCAGCTGGGGACTCCCTGAGGGCACTGAAGCTTTCTTT. This translates into CASSWGLPEGTEAFF.

V usage is TRBV4-2 and J usage is TRBJ2-3, with TRBD2 as a possible D gene (5 bases). This CDR3 has 13 amino acids. The ends were cut back, 6 bases at V and 2 bases at J, with 9 bases in the middle. In germline, CDR1 is LGHNA, CDR2 YNFKEQ. The CDR3 sequence: CASSTRNTDTQYF. The DNA of the CDR3 is TGTGCCAGCAGTACTAGAAACACAGATACGCAGTATTTT.

J is TRBJ2-2 and V is TRBV7-8; D unresolved. Trimming cost V 4 bases and J 4 bases, with 7 bases left between them. The CDR3 covers 13 residues. CDR1 and CDR2 from the germline V gene are SGHVS and FQNEAQ. The CDR3 DNA reads TGTGCCAGCAGCTCACAGCCCACCGGGGAGCTGTTTTTT. It encodes CASSSQPTGELFF.

The chain uses TRBV19 and TRBJ1-3, with D perhaps TRBD1 (6 bases). V lost 10 bases to trimming and J lost 2 bases, with 15 bases between them. CDR1 and CDR2 from the germline V gene are LNHDA and SQIVND (reference sequence). The CDR3 has 14 amino acids. CDR3 region: CATMQGLAGNTIYF. As DNA, the CDR3 is TGTGCCACCATGCAGGGGCTGGCTGGAAACACCATATATTTT. Filled out from reference TRBV19 and TRBJ1-3, the complete variable domain reads DGGITQSPKYLFRKEGQNVTLSCEQNLNHDAMYWYRQDPGQGLRLIYYSQIVNDFQKGDIAEGYSVSREKKESFPLTVTSAQKNPTAFYLCATMQGLAGNTIYFGEGSWLTVV.